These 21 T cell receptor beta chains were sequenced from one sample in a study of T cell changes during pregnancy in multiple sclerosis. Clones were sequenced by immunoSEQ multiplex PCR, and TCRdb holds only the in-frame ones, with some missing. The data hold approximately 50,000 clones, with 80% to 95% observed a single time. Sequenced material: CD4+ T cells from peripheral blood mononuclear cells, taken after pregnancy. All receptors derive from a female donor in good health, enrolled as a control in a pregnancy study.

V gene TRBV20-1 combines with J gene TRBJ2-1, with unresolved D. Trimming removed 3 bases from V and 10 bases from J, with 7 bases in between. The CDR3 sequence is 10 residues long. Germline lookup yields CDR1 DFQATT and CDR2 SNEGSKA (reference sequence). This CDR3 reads CSASFREQFF. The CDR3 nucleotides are TGCAGTGCTAGTTTCCGGGAGCAGTTCTTC.

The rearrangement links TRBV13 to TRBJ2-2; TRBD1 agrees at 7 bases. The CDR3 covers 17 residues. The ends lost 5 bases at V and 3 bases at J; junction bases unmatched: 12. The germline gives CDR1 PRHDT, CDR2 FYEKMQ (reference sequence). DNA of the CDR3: TGTGCCAGCAGCCCATACGACAGGGTTGCTTACACCGGGGAGCTGTTTTTT. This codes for CASSPYDRVAYTGELFF.

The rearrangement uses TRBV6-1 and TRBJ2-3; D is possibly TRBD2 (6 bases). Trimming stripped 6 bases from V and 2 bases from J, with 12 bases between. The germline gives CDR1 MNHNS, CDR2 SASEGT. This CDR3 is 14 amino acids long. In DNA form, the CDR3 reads TGTGCCAGCAGGGCGGGGCCGCACACAGATACGCAGTATTTT. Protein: CASRAGPHTDTQYF.

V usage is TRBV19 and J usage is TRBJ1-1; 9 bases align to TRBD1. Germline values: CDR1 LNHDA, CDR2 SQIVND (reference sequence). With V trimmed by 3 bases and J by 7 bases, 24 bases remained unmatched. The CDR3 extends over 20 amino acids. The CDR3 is CASSIIQGQGIRVAPHEAFF. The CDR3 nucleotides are TGTGCCAGTAGTATCATCCAGGGACAGGGAATCAGGGTAGCACCCCATGAAGCTTTCTTT.

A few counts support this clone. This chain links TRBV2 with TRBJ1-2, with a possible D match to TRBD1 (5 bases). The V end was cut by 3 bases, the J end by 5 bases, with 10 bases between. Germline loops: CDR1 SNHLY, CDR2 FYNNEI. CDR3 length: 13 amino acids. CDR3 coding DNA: TGTGCCAGCAGTGAGGGGGGGACTTATGGCTACACCTTC. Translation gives CASSEGGTYGYTF.

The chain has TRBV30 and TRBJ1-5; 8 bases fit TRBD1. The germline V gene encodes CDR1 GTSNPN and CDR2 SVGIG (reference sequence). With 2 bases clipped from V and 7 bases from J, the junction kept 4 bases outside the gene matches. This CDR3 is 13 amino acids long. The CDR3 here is CAWSNRQGQPQHF. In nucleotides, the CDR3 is TGTGCCTGGAGTAACCGACAGGGGCAGCCCCAGCATTTT.

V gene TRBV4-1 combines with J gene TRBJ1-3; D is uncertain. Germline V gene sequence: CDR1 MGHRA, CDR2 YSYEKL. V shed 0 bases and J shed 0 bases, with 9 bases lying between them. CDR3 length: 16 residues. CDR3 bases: TGCGCCAGCAGCCAAGAGGCCGAGGGCTCTGGAAACACCATATATTTT. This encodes CASSQEAEGSGNTIYF.

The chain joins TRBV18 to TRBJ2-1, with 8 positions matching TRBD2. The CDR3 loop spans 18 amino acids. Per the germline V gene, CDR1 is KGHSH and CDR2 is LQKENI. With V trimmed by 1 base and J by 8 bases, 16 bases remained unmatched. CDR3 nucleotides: TGTGCCAGCTCACCACTCCAGGGACCGGGGACTAGGCACGATGAGCAGTTCTTC. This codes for CASSPLQGPGTRHDEQFF.

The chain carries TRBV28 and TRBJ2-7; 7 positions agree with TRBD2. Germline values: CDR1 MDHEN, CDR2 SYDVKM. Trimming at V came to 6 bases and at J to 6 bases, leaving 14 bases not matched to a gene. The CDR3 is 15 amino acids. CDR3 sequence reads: CASSGSGTIVGEQYF. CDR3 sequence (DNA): TGTGCCAGCAGCGGATCCGGGACTATAGTCGGCGAGCAGTACTTC.

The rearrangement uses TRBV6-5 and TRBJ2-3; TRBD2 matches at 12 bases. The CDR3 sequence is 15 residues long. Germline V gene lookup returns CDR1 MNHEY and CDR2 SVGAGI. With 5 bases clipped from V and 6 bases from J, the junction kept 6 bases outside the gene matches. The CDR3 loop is CASSNLAGGLDTQYF. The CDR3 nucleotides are TGTGCCAGCAGTAACCTAGCGGGAGGGCTTGATACGCAGTATTTT.

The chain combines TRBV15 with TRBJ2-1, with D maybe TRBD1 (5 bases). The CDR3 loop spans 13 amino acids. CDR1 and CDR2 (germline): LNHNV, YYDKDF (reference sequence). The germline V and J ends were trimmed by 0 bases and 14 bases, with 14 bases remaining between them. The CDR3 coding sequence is TGTGCCACCAGCAGAGATCAAAGGGGCAGCGAGTTCTTC. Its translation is CATSRDQRGSEFF.

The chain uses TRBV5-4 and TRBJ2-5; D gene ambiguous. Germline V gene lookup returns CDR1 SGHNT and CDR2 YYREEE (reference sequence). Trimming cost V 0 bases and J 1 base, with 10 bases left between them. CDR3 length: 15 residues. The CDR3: CASSLGYAGQETQYF. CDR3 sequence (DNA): TGTGCCAGCAGCTTGGGTTACGCAGGCCAAGAGACCCAGTACTTC.

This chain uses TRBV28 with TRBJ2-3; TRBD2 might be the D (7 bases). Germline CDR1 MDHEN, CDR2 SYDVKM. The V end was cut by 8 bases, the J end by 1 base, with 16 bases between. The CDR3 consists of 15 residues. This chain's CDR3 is CASLGGAIGTDTQYF. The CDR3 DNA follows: TGTGCCAGCCTGGGGGGGGCGATAGGCACAGATACGCAGTATTTT.

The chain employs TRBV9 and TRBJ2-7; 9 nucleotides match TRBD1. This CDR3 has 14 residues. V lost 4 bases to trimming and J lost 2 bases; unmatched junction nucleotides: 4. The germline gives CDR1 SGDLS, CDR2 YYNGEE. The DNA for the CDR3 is TGTGCCAGCAGCCAGGGACAGGGAGCCTACGAGCAGTACTTC. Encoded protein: CASSQGQGAYEQYF. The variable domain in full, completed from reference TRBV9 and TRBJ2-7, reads DSGVTQTPKHLITATGQRVTLRCSPRSGDLSVYWYQQSLDQGLQFLIQYYNGEERAKGNILERFSAQQFPDLHSELNLSSLELGDSALYFCASSQGQGAYEQYFGPGTRLTVT.

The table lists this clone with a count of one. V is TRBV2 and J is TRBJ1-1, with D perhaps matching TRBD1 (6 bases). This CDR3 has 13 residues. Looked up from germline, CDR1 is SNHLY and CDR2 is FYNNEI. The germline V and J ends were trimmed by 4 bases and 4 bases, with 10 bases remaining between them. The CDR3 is CASSVRQVTEAFF. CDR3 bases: TGTGCCAGCAGTGTCCGACAGGTCACTGAAGCTTTCTTT.

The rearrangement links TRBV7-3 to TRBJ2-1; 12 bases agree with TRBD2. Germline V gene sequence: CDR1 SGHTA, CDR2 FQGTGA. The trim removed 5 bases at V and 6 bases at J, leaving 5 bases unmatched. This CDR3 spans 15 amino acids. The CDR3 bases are TGTGCCAGCAGCCGACTAGCGGGGGCCCGCAATGAGCAGTTCTTC. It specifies CASSRLAGARNEQFF.

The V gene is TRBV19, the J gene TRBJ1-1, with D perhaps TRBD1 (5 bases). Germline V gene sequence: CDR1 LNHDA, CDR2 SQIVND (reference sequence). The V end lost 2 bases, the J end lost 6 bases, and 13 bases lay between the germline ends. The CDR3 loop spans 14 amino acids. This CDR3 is CASSISPGGAEAFF. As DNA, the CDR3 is TGTGCCAGTAGTATATCCCCAGGAGGGGCTGAAGCTTTCTTT.

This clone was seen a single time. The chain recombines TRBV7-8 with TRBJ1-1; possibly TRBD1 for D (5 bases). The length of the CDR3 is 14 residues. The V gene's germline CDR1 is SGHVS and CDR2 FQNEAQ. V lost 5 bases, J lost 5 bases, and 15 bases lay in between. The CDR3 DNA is TGTGCCAGCAGCCCGGGCAGGGTACGGACTGAAGCTTTCTTT. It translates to CASSPGRVRTEAFF.

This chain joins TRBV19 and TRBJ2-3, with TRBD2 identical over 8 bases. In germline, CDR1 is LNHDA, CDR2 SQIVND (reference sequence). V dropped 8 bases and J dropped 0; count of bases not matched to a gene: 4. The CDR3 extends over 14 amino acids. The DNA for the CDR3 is TGTGCCAGTGCAACTAGCGGAAGCACAGATACGCAGTATTTT. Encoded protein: CASATSGSTDTQYF.

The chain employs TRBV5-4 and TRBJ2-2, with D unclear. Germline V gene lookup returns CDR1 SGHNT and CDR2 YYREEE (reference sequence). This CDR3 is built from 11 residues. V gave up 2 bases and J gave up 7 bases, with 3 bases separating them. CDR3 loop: CASSFLGELFF. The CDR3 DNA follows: TGTGCCAGCAGCTTTCTCGGGGAGCTGTTTTTT.

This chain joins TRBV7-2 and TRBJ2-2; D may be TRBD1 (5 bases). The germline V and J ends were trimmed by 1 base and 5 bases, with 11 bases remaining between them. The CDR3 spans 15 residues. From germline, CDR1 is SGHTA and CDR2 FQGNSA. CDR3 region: CASSLEGVYTGELFF. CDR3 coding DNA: TGTGCCAGCAGCTTAGAAGGGGTGTATACCGGGGAGCTGTTTTTT.